This T cell receptor (beta chain) stems from a study of OX40 agonist ivuxolimab in advanced cancers. On the study more broadly: Prior anti-PD-1, anti-PD-L1 or anti-CTLA-4 therapy did not bar entry, and approximately 43% had some. Regarding the study as a whole: Relative to CD4+, CD8+ T cells held more expanded clones on average. Both blood CD4+ and CD8+ T cells showed clonal growth by week 6 at 0.1 to 3.0 mg/kg.

In its sample, this clone was seen once. As yet, its antigen is unknown. Sequenced by immunoSEQ multiplex PCR; TCRdb stores in-frame clones only, minus some. The sample includes about 120,000 clones, 85% to 90% of them seen just once. Germline assignment: CDR1 SGHTS and CDR2 YDEGEE. The CDR3 spans 17 residues. V lost 0 bases to trimming and J lost 0 bases; unmatched junction nucleotides: 2. The source was CD4+ or CD8+ T cells sorted from blood, collected in a trial of the OX40 agonist ivuxolimab. The TCR sequence derives from an adult with an advanced solid tumor such as melanoma, head and neck, liver or kidney cancer. The chain joins TRBV5-8 to TRBJ2-5; 13 bases match TRBD2. The CDR3 loop is CASSLELAGGYQETQYF. The CDR3 region has the DNA TGTGCCAGCAGCTTGGAACTAGCGGGGGGGTACCAAGAGACCCAGTACTTC.